Listed below are T cell receptor beta chains from one sample, sequenced in a study of breast tumors, draining lymph nodes, adjacent tissues. TCRdb re-analysed the multiplex PCR reads in MiXCR, keeping a single row per CDR3 protein. The sample contains under 85,000 distinct CDR3 sequences, roughly a fifth of which appear only once. The sequenced material came from axillary lymph node tissue. The receptors originated from a female donor with breast cancer. Some clones in this sample may be carry-over from other donors' samples. CDR3s include the opening cysteine and the closing phenylalanine or tryptophan. The D gene is left open where the match is weak. Size is stated for part of the rows, as once, few or many counts, or as a class when the clone is expanded.

NA	17	TRBJ2-1	many	TRBV24-1	CATSDLFPERRGNEQFF	TGTGCCACCAGTGATTTGTTCCCAGAGAGGCGTGGCAATGAGCAGTTCTTC
NA	13	TRBJ1-4	many	TRBV5-4	CASSSGVGEKLFF	TGTGCCAGCAGCTCAGGGGTAGGGGAAAAACTGTTTTTT
NA	14	TRBJ1-5	NA	TRBV28	CASTPIWSNQPQHF	TGTGCCAGCACCCCTATTTGGAGCAATCAGCCCCAGCATTTT
NA	14	TRBJ1-4	many	TRBV7-9	CASSSRGGREKLFF	TGTGCCAGCAGCTCTAGGGGTGGTCGCGAAAAACTGTTTTTT
TRBD1	15	TRBJ1-6	many	TRBV2	CASRPQEGAGSPLHF	TGTGCCAGCAGGCCCCAGGAGGGGGCTGGTTCACCCCTCCACTTT
NA	15	TRBJ2-7	many	TRBV9	CASSVAPRPLYEQYF	TGTGCCAGCAGCGTAGCTCCCCGCCCACTCTACGAGCAGTACTTC
NA	14	TRBJ1-6	NA	TRBV7-8	CASSTGAGYSPLHF	TGTGCCAGCAGTACCGGGGCAGGGTATTCACCCCTCCACTTT
NA	14	TRBJ1-6	many	TRBV12-3/TRBV12-4	CASRSEQRISPLHF	TGTGCCAGCAGGTCGGAACAGAGAATTTCACCCCTCCACTTT
TRBD1	14	TRBJ1-2	NA	TRBV27	CAGRLTGMAYGYTF	TGTGCCGGCAGACTGACAGGGATGGCCTATGGCTACACCTTC
NA	14	TRBJ2-1	many	TRBV20-1	CSARVGPHGNEQFF	TGCAGTGCTAGGGTGGGCCCTCACGGCAATGAGCAGTTCTTC
TRBD1	13	TRBJ2-7	many	TRBV27	CASRVTGGYEQYF	TGTGCCAGCAGAGTGACAGGGGGGTACGAGCAGTACTTC
NA	15	TRBJ1-6	few	TRBV12-3/TRBV12-4	CASSLAGRSNSPPHF	TGTGCCAGCAGTTTAGCGGGACGAAGCAATTCACCCCCCCACTTT
TRBD1	18	TRBJ1-4	NA	TRBV4-3	CASSRRTGGAATNEKLSF	TGCGCCAGCAGCCGAAGGACAGGGGGCGCGGCAACTAATGAAAAACTGTCTTTT
NA	12	TRBJ2-7	many	TRBV7-9	CASSLQIYEQYF	TGTGCCAGCAGCCTTCAAATCTACGAGCAGTACTTC
NA	14	TRBJ2-3	many	TRBV15	CATSRGQGSDTQYF	TGTGCCACCAGCAGAGGGCAGGGGTCAGATACGCAGTATTTT
NA	16	TRBJ1-2	many	TRBV12-3/TRBV12-4	CASSLGAGPWGGGYTF	TGTGCCAGCAGTTTAGGGGCGGGGCCGTGGGGGGGTGGCTACACCTTC
NA	14	TRBJ1-6	many	TRBV11-3	CASSQTGYNSPLHF	TGTGCCAGCAGCCAAACAGGGTATAATTCACCCCTCCACTTT
NA	15	TRBJ1-2	many	TRBV7-2	CASSFSRDTLSGYTF	TGTGCCAGCAGCTTCAGCCGGGACACCCTCAGTGGCTACACCTTC
TRBD2	17	TRBJ2-7	NA	TRBV27	CASSRYSLAGLGYEQYF	TGTGCCAGCAGTCGCTACTCACTAGCGGGGTTGGGGTACGAGCAGTACTTC
TRBD1	17	TRBJ2-1	many	TRBV19	CASSKTYRGVGYNEQFF	TGTGCCAGTAGTAAAACCTACAGGGGCGTAGGGTACAATGAGCAGTTCTTC
NA	15	TRBJ2-3	NA	TRBV5-5	CASSPWMPSTDTQYF	TGTGCCAGCAGCCCGTGGATGCCTAGCACAGATACGCAGTACTTT
NA	17	TRBJ2-7	many	TRBV27	CASSLLNPGEGSYEQYF	TGTGCCAGCAGTTTATTAAACCCAGGGGAAGGCTCCTACGAGCAGTACTTC
NA	12	TRBJ1-2	many	TRBV6-5	CASSDSLYGYTF	TGTGCCAGCAGCGACAGTCTCTATGGCTACACCTTC
TRBD2	14	TRBJ2-2	many	TRBV20-1	CSASSGGAAGELFF	TGCAGTGCTAGCTCGGGAGGGGCGGCCGGGGAGCTGTTTTTT
NA	15	TRBJ2-1	many	TRBV7-8	CASSLLSREGDEQFF	TGTGCCAGCAGCTTATTGAGCCGCGAGGGAGATGAGCAGTTCTTC
TRBD2	15	TRBJ2-7	many	TRBV20-1	CSARSQSSGVYEQYF	TGCAGTGCTCGATCGCAGTCTAGCGGAGTCTACGAGCAGTACTTC
NA	14	TRBJ2-2	many	TRBV6-1	CASSEATGPGELFF	TGTGCCAGCAGTGAAGCGACGGGCCCCGGGGAGCTGTTTTTT
NA	12	TRBJ1-2	many	TRBV3-1	CASRGPNYGYTF	TGTGCCAGCAGGGGACCTAACTATGGCTACACCTTC
NA	16	TRBJ2-5	many	TRBV5-5	CASSLEGRGGWETQYF	TGTGCCAGCAGCTTGGAGGGCAGGGGGGGATGGGAGACCCAGTACTTC
TRBD2	18	TRBJ2-3	many	TRBV2	CASGTQLGLAGPTDTQYF	TGTGCCAGCGGTACCCAGTTGGGACTAGCGGGACCCACAGATACGCAGTATTTT
TRBD1	14	TRBJ2-5	many	TRBV5-1	CASYNTGVGETQYF	TGCGCCAGCTACAATACAGGGGTAGGAGAGACCCAGTACTTC
TRBD1	16	TRBJ1-3	many	TRBV4-2	CASSQSPGQNGNTIYF	TGTGCCAGCAGCCAGTCTCCGGGACAGAATGGAAACACCATATATTTT
NA	13	TRBJ2-7	many	TRBV7-6	CACAIGERYEQYF	TGTGCCTGCGCGATCGGGGAAAGATACGAGCAGTACTTC
TRBD1	15	TRBJ2-3	many	TRBV5-8	CASSDRDRGSDTQYF	TGTGCCAGCAGCGACCGGGACAGGGGGTCTGATACGCAGTATTTT
TRBD1	16	TRBJ2-7	many	TRBV9	CASSVASGRGQEEQYF	TGTGCCAGCAGCGTAGCCAGTGGAAGGGGGCAAGAGGAGCAGTACTTC
TRBD1	15	TRBJ2-1	many	TRBV12-3/TRBV12-4	CASSSQGGRYNEQFF	TGTGCCAGCAGTTCACAGGGGGGACGATACAATGAGCAGTTCTTC
TRBD1	17	TRBJ2-7	many	TRBV6-2/TRBV6-3	CASSPRTRDRGFHEQYF	TGTGCCAGCAGCCCCAGAACCCGGGACAGGGGGTTCCACGAGCAGTACTTC
TRBD2	17	TRBJ2-1	many	TRBV20-1	CSAREPGTSGSGNEQFF	TGCAGTGCTAGAGAACCCGGGACTAGCGGGAGTGGCAATGAGCAGTTCTTC
TRBD1	14	TRBJ1-4	many	TRBV5-1	CASSYGTGDEKLFF	TGCGCCAGCAGCTACGGGACAGGGGACGAAAAACTGTTTTTT
NA	14	TRBJ2-2	many	TRBV7-3	CASRRAANTGELFF	TGTGCCAGCAGACGCGCGGCGAACACCGGGGAGCTGTTTTTT
NA	15	TRBJ2-5	many	TRBV7-3	CASSLRRGPGETQYF	TGTGCCAGCAGCTTAAGGAGGGGGCCGGGGGAGACCCAGTACTTC
TRBD2	15	TRBJ2-1	NA	TRBV18	CASSPQREVYNEQFF	TGTGCCAGCTCACCACAGCGGGAGGTCTACAATGAGCAGTTCTTC
TRBD1	15	TRBJ2-2	many	TRBV20-1	CSARGTGRGTGELFF	TGCAGTGCTAGAGGGACAGGGAGAGGGACCGGGGAGCTGTTTTTT
NA	15	TRBJ1-2	many	TRBV6-6	CASSYGQGANYGYTF	TGTGCCAGCAGTTACGGGCAGGGCGCTAACTATGGCTACACCTTC
NA	16	TRBJ1-6	few	TRBV30	CAWSKTASSYNSPLHF	TGTGCCTGGAGTAAGACAGCGAGCTCCTATAATTCACCCCTCCACTTT
NA	14	TRBJ2-3	NA	TRBV30	CAWKGPIHTDTRYF	TGTGCCTGGAAGGGACCGATCCACACAGATACGCGGTATTTT
TRBD1	13	TRBJ2-7	many	TRBV28	CATTPGQGTVQYF	TGTGCCACCACACCGGGACAGGGGACGGTGCAGTACTTC
TRBD2	16	TRBJ2-3	many	TRBV4-1	CASSQVIAGEGKTQYF	TGCGCCAGCAGCCAAGTAATAGCGGGAGAGGGAAAGACGCAGTATTTT
NA	14	TRBJ2-1	many	TRBV13	CASSLRDRVNEQFF	TGTGCCAGCAGCCTAAGGGATAGGGTCAATGAGCAGTTCTTC
NA	14	TRBJ2-7	many	TRBV29-1	CSVEDRAGGLEQYF	TGCAGCGTTGAAGATCGAGCTGGGGGACTCGAGCAGTACTTC
NA	11	TRBJ2-2	NA	TRBV27	CASRNTGELFF	TGTGCCAGCAGGAACACCGGGGAGCTGTTTTTT
NA	13	TRBJ2-3	NA	TRBV10-2	CASRSPFPDTQYF	TGCGCCAGCAGATCACCATTCCCAGATACGCAGTATTTT